Below, 7 T cell receptor beta chains from the same sample are listed, as sequenced in a study of shared clonotypes between healthy human individuals. Data came from immunoSEQ multiplex PCR; TCRdb stores just in-frame clones and leaves some out. The repertoire includes approximately 2,300,000 clones, about nine tenths of them detected once, and 0.3% to 0.45% sits in the top ten. The sample was naive CD4+ T cells from PBMCs. As for subset: CD45RA+ positively selected. The source is a man between 18 and 29 years old in good health. Some clones in this sample may be carry-over from other donors' samples.

The V gene is TRBV19, the J gene TRBJ1-2; D possibly corresponds to TRBD1 (6 bases). The CDR3 covers 15 residues. Trimming removed 8 bases at V and 5 bases at J, with 21 bases between. Germline-derived CDR1 and CDR2 are LNHDA and SQIVND (reference sequence). CDR3 sequence: CASLDGGGGRYGYTF. The CDR3 nucleotides read TGTGCCAGTCTGGACGGGGGCGGCGGAAGATATGGCTACACCTTC.

Notes on this clone: Different DNA sequences within this sample yield the same CDR3. The J gene is TRBJ1-1, the V gene TRBV29-1; D is uncertain. Germline V gene data show CDR1 as SQVTM and CDR2 as ANQGSEA. V lost 1 base, J lost 0 bases, and 6 bases lay in between. The CDR3 has 13 amino acids. DNA of the CDR3: TGCAGCGTTGAAGGCAGATTGAACACTGAAGCTTTCTTT. As protein: CSVEGRLNTEAFF. The full variable domain, rest sourced from reference TRBV29-1 and TRBJ1-1, is SAVISQKPSRDICQRGTSLTIQCQVDSQVTMMFWYRQQPGQSLTLIATANQGSEATYESGFVIDKFPISRPNLTFSTLTVSNMSPEDSSIYLCSVEGRLNTEAFFGQGTRLTVV.

The chain has TRBV7-9 and TRBJ2-7, with 10 bases aligning to TRBD2. Germline trimming cut 1 base from V and 3 bases from J; bases unmatched to any gene: 3. Germline loops: CDR1 SEHNR, CDR2 FQNEAQ (reference sequence). The CDR3 covers 15 residues. The DNA of the CDR3 is TGTGCCAGCAGCTTAGAGCTAGCGGGAGTCTACGAGCAGTACTTC. Its protein product is CASSLELAGVYEQYF.

The chain carries TRBV14 and TRBJ2-1, with D uncertain. The CDR3 sequence is 12 residues long. V lost 1 base, J lost 12 bases, and 10 bases lay in between. Germline CDR1 SGHDN, CDR2 FVKESK. The CDR3 DNA reads as TGTGCCAGCAGCCAAGGTTTCGGGTCGCAGTTCTTC. Translating it yields CASSQGFGSQFF.

The gene calls are TRBV7-2 and TRBJ1-1; no reliable D call. V lost 5 bases and J 7 bases, leaving 14 bases between the germline ends. Germline V gene data show CDR1 as SGHTA and CDR2 as FQGNSA. The CDR3 loop spans 13 amino acids. CDR3 sequence reads: CASSAQWAREAFF. The CDR3 DNA reads TGTGCCAGCAGCGCCCAATGGGCCCGTGAAGCTTTCTTT.

The rearrangement joins TRBV7-6 to TRBJ2-2; 8 bases agree with TRBD2. This CDR3 has 15 amino acids. V trimming: 5 bases; J trimming: 5 bases; junction bases outside the gene matches: 7. The germline gives CDR1 SGHVS, CDR2 FNYEAQ. This CDR3 reads CASSQRGGPTGELFF. As DNA, the CDR3 is TGTGCCAGCAGCCAACGCGGGGGGCCTACCGGGGAGCTGTTTTTT.

The chain uses TRBV5-6 and TRBJ2-1; D not resolved. Germline V lookup: CDR1 SGHDT, CDR2 YYEEEE. The CDR3 has 12 amino acids. With 1 base removed from V and 15 bases from J, the gap between germline ends came to 14 bases. Written as DNA, the CDR3 is TGTGCCAGCAGCTTGTTAGGATCTGGCTGGTTCTTC. Protein: CASSLLGSGWFF.